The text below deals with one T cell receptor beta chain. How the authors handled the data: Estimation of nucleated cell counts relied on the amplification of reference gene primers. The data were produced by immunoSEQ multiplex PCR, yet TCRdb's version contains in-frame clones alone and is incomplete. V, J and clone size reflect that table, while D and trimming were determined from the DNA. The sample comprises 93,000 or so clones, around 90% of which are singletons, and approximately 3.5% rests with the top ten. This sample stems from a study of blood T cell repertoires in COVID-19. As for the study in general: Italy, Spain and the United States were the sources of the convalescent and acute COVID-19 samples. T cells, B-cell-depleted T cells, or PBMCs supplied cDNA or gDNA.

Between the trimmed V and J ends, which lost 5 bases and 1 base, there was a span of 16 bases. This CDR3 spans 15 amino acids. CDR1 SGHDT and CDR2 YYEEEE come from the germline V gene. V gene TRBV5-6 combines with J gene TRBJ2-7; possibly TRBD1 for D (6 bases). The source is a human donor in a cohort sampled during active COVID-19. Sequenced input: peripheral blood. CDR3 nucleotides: TGTGCCAGCAGACGTAAAGGGACATATTCCTACGAGCAGTACTTC. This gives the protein CASRRKGTYSYEQYF.